This TCR beta chain was sequenced during a study of blood T cells in healthy people across ages (dated by TCRdb to about 2015). As for the study more broadly: Template switching captured roughly one uniquely barcoded TCR beta cDNA molecule per two T cells in model experiments. The donors were split into four age groups: young (average 16 years), middle-aged (roughly 39), aged (62) and long-lived (roughly 88). To avoid experimental bias, donors of different ages were randomly spread across the sequencing lanes. Using deep sequencing normalized with unique cDNA molecular identifiers, the study measured how TCR beta repertoire diversity changes with age. The study analyzed two additional independent replicas of 1 million unique cDNA reads from the same blood draw for two donors, one aged 18 to 29 and one aged 80 or older.

Here is what the overall study found, with its caveats: There was a strong correlation between observed TCR beta diversity and the percentage of naive T cells measured by flow cytometry. Estimates of total diversity from one million sequenced T cells were regarded as lower bounds and underestimates. Donor CMV infection status was unknown, potentially confounding age-related changes in expanded clonotypes. Compared with the aged group, more naive CD4+ T cells, fewer expanded clones and increased TCR diversity were shown by the long-lived group, suggesting age selection. Bulk unsorted PBMC profiling prevented conclusive comparison of naive and antigen-experienced compartments. As age increased, observed TCR beta diversity per million T cells dropped in a roughly linear way, and a significant reduction was already evident by age about 40.

The library was obtained by 5' RACE. Sequencing took place on an Illumina HiSeq 2500. The second PCR ran for roughly 7 to 12 cycles and used a J-beta primer mix along with a sample-barcoded 5' primer. A unique molecular identifier was introduced onto each TCR beta cDNA molecule by a template-switch 5' adaptor carrying 12 random nucleotides. Each sample yielded at least 3 million CDR3-containing paired-end reads. The Mint cDNA synthesis kit, primed by a TRBC-specific oligonucleotide, was used to synthesize first-strand cDNA from all RNA. All cDNA was treated with uracil-DNA glycosylase and then went through a first 18-cycle PCR with the universal primers M1SS and BC2_uni_R. On the study's bioinformatics: Normalization of each sample was performed by random selection of 1 million high-quality reads, each carrying a distinct molecular identifier. Instead of being binned into consensus sequences, reads that shared molecular identifiers were thrown out. MiTCR, set to a Q25 quality threshold and the strictest error-elimination algorithm, was used for CDR3 identification, clonotype clustering and error correction. A nonparametric unseen species model with Euler transformation was used to estimate lower-bound total TCR beta diversity. The public sequencing data were trimmed at Q25 with fastp and processed into clonotypes with MiXCR by TCRdb, which kept only in-frame beta chains. When rows share a CDR3 protein, they turn into one entry using the most common DNA and genes. V and J calls and clone size were set by TCRdb, not the authors. The sample table records 1.5 million to 2 million distinct CDR3 sequences; just under 50% of these occur just once. 2.1% of the sample goes to the ten largest clones.

Systemically healthy Caucasian individuals from Russia, around 38 in total and aged about 6 to 95 years, were included as donors. Each donor gave 8 to 10 milliliters of peripheral blood, collected into EDTA-treated Vacutainer tubes. Ficoll-Paque density-gradient centrifugation was used to isolate PBMCs, with at least 6.5 million per sample. Trizol reagent was used to extract total RNA from PBMCs, with at least 5.5 micrograms per sample. The percentages of naive CD45RAhigh/CD27high T cells were determined by flow cytometry on a PBMC aliquot from every donor. As for this clonotype: The antigen it binds to is not known. Qualities for individual bases were not recorded, and no much larger clone is one base off.

Sample: blood. The sequence was collected from a woman in her thirties or forties in good health.

The DNA reads as follows: TGTGCCACCAGTGACCAATTGTGGAGAGAGCAGTTCTTC. Its product reads: CATSDQLWREQFF. The chain uses TRBV24-1 and TRBJ2-1; no D gene is confidently identified. The CDR3 covers 13 residues, taking in both the cysteine and the phenylalanine. Only the CDR3 DNA is retained, 39 bases long and in frame from the first base. The germline V gene specifies KGHDR as CDR1 and SFDVKD as CDR2. Deletion took 4 bases off V and 10 bases off J, with a span of 13 bases between the germline ends.